The T cell receptor beta chain described here comes from a study of blood T cell repertoires in COVID-19. Trimming removed 1 base at V and 3 bases at J, with 11 bases between. Germline V lookup: CDR1 KGHSH, CDR2 LQKENI. The CDR3 sequence is 15 residues long. Original processing methods: Amplifying reference gene primers gave estimates of nucleated cell counts. TCRdb's table, derived via immunoSEQ multiplex PCR, lists solely in-frame clones and lacks some. The V and J calls and clone size come from that table; D and trimming were worked out from the DNA. The sample includes about 310,000 clones, 89% of them seen just once.

The chain links TRBV18 to TRBJ2-3; tentative D call: TRBD2 (6 bases). Sample: PBMCs or T cells enriched from blood (not recorded which). The TCR was taken from a woman aged 25 to 39 who had recovered from COVID-19. CDR3 bases: TGTGCCAGCTCACCACTAAGTCTAGCGACAGATACGCAGTATTTT. Protein product: CASSPLSLATDTQYF.